Presented here are 30 T cell receptor beta chains from one specimen sequenced in a study of cytomegalovirus exposure and HLA in healthy donors. The PCR employed 60 Vbeta primers together with 13 Jbeta primers. TCRdb's table, derived via immunoSEQ multiplex PCR, lists solely in-frame clones and lacks some. The sample has roughly 140,000 clones; the top ten hold about 0.96%. The source material was PBMCs. Receptor source: a male donor in good health and CMV-seronegative.

The V and J genes are TRBV4-1 and TRBJ1-1, with a possible D match to TRBD1 (5 bases). This CDR3 region has 16 residues. V was cut by 3 bases and J by 2 bases, with 16 bases left in between. Germline-derived CDR1 and CDR2 are MGHRA and YSYEKL. The CDR3 sequence is CASSHPDRQINTEAFF. The DNA of the CDR3 is TGCGCCAGCAGCCACCCAGATCGACAGATTAACACTGAAGCTTTCTTT.

The chain combines TRBV4-2 with TRBJ2-7; perhaps TRBD1 as D (6 bases). The CDR3 extends over 13 amino acids. V was pared by 4 bases and J by 4 bases, with 11 bases between. Germline CDR1 reads LGHNA; CDR2 reads YNFKEQ. The CDR3 nucleotides read TGTGCCAGCAGCCCTACAGGGTCGTACGAGCAGTACTTC. Protein: CASSPTGSYEQYF.

DNA for the CDR3: TGTGCCAGCAGCTCCTGGGGAGGACAGGCGAACACCGGGGAGCTGTTTTTT. Residues: CASSSWGGQANTGELFF. The V and J genes are TRBV7-3 and TRBJ2-2; possibly TRBD1 for D (7 bases). The V end lost 4 bases, the J end lost 0 bases, and 15 bases lay between the germline ends. The germline V gene has CDR1 SGHTA and CDR2 FQGTGA. The CDR3 covers 17 residues.

The genes are TRBV28 and TRBJ2-5; 11 nucleotides align to TRBD2. This CDR3 is built from 12 residues. Germline assignment: CDR1 MDHEN and CDR2 SYDVKM. The DNA for the CDR3 is TGTGTTAGCGGGAGGGCCGGGGAGACCCAGTACTTC. Its translation: CVSGRAGETQYF.

The chain employs TRBV10-3 and TRBJ2-7; D is perhaps TRBD1 (6 bases). This CDR3 region has 15 residues. The germline CDR1 and CDR2 sequences are ENHRY and SYGVKD. Between the trimmed V and J ends, which lost 4 bases and 4 bases, there was a span of 17 bases. The CDR3, as DNA: TGTGCCATCAGTGCGGCTGGGACACCAACTTACGAGCAGTACTTC. This sequence encodes CAISAAGTPTYEQYF.

This chain uses TRBV2 with TRBJ1-5; D perhaps matches TRBD1 (5 bases). Germline CDR1 is SNHLY and CDR2 is FYNNEI. V lost 7 bases to trimming and J lost 2 bases, with 12 bases between them. The CDR3 has 14 amino acids. CDR3 nucleotides: TGTGCCAGCAAGCAGGGTTACGGCAATCAGCCCCAGCATTTT. Amino acid sequence: CASKQGYGNQPQHF.

This chain uses TRBV7-7 with TRBJ2-7; TRBD2 matches 11 bases. This CDR3 contains 14 residues. The germline V gene has CDR1 SSHAT and CDR2 FNYEAQ (reference sequence). With 5 bases clipped from V and 7 bases from J, the junction kept 7 bases outside the gene matches. The CDR3 is CASSPGLAAREQYF. The CDR3 nucleotides are TGTGCCAGCAGCCCGGGACTAGCGGCACGGGAGCAGTACTTC. The full variable domain, its missing parts supplied by reference TRBV7-7 and TRBJ2-7, is GAGVSQSPRYKVTKRGQDVTLRCDPISSHATLYWYQQALGQGPEFLTYFNYEAQPDKSGLPSDRFSAERPEGSISTLTIQRTEQRDSAMYRCASSPGLAAREQYFGPGTRLTVT.

V gene TRBV27 combines with J gene TRBJ2-7, with TRBD1 matching 9 bases. Per the germline V gene, CDR1 is MNHEY and CDR2 is SMNVEV (reference sequence). Trimming at V came to 3 bases and at J to 0 bases, leaving 6 bases not matched to a gene. The CDR3 runs to 16 residues. The CDR3 DNA sequence: TGTGCCAGCAGTTTGGCGGGACAGGGCGACTCCTACGAGCAGTACTTC. Translation: CASSLAGQGDSYEQYF.

This sequence joins TRBV6-4 and TRBJ2-2, with D possibly being TRBD2 (6 bases). The length of the CDR3 is 14 residues. Trimming took off 7 bases at V and 6 bases at J, with 15 bases between the two ends. Looked up from germline, CDR1 is MRHNA and CDR2 is SNTAGT. This CDR3 reads CASKEGLGPGELFF. The DNA of the CDR3 is TGTGCCAGCAAGGAGGGCCTAGGTCCCGGGGAGCTGTTTTTT.

The gene calls are TRBV4-1 and TRBJ1-3; D is undetermined. CDR1 MGHRA and CDR2 YSYEKL come from the germline V gene. This CDR3 region has 15 residues. With 0 bases removed from V and 0 bases from J, the gap between germline ends came to 6 bases. The CDR3 bases are TGCGCCAGCAGCCAAGATCCCTCCTCTGGAAACACCATATATTTT. Translating gives CASSQDPSSGNTIYF.

Details on this clone: The junction departs from the called germline gene at one end, perhaps through a read error. The genes are TRBV4-3 and TRBJ2-2, with a weak D call TRBD2 (5 bases). From germline, CDR1 is LGHNA and CDR2 YSLEER. CDR3 size: 15 residues. CDR3 protein: CASSPRPTSTGELLF. The CDR3 nucleotides read TGCGCCAGCAGCCCCCGACCTACGAGCACCGGGGAGCTGCTTTTT.

The chain employs TRBV5-1 and TRBJ2-7; unclear D gene. Germline lookup yields CDR1 SGHRS and CDR2 YFSETQ. Trimming pared 0 bases from V and 3 bases from J, leaving 13 bases between. The CDR3 contains 15 residues. The CDR3 DNA reads TGCGCCAGCAGCTTGGTGGCAGGTGATATCTACGAGCAGTACTTC. It codes for CASSLVAGDIYEQYF.

J is TRBJ1-5 and V is TRBV28, with D possibly matching TRBD1 (5 bases). CDR1 is MDHEN, CDR2 SYDVKM, per germline. The CDR3 runs to 16 residues. V dropped 5 bases and J dropped 2 bases, with 16 bases sitting between them. The CDR3 nucleotides are TGTGCCAGCAGTCCTTGGCAAGGGGCGCGCAATCAGCCCCAGCATTTT. Protein: CASSPWQGARNQPQHF.

V is TRBV30 and J is TRBJ2-3; a weak D match, TRBD1 (5 bases). Trimming took off 0 bases at V and 0 bases at J, with 25 bases between the two ends. This CDR3 contains 20 residues. Per germline, CDR1 GTSNPN and CDR2 SVGIG (reference sequence). Here the CDR3 reads CAWSVRFGALIPTSTDTQYF. In nucleotides, the CDR3 is TGTGCCTGGAGTGTACGTTTTGGGGCGTTAATTCCCACTAGCACAGATACGCAGTATTTT.

The rearrangement links TRBV7-9 to TRBJ2-7, with 10 positions matching TRBD2. CDR1 is SEHNR and CDR2 is FQNEAQ in the germline V gene (reference sequence). The CDR3 loop spans 17 amino acids. After removal of 1 base from V and 1 base from J, the junction contained 7 bases not matched to a gene. The CDR3, as DNA: TGTGCCAGCAGCTTAGTACCGACTAGCGGGTCTTCCTACGAGCAGTACTTC. Protein product: CASSLVPTSGSSYEQYF.

The chain couples TRBV5-4 to TRBJ2-3, with 7 bases matching TRBD2. V gave up 0 bases and J gave up 0 bases; unmatched junction bases: 13. The CDR3 covers 19 residues. CDR1 is SGHNT and CDR2 is YYREEE in the germline V gene (reference sequence). The CDR3 loop is CASSLEIGRLADSTDTQYF. Written as DNA, the CDR3 is TGTGCCAGCAGCTTGGAAATTGGGCGGCTAGCGGATAGCACAGATACGCAGTATTTT.

This chain uses TRBV10-3 with TRBJ1-5, with D tentatively TRBD1 (6 bases). Germline CDR1 ENHRY, CDR2 SYGVKD. The CDR3 totals 16 residues. Trimming removed 0 bases at V and 2 bases at J, with 11 bases between. The CDR3 spells CAISESGGGGNQPQHF. As DNA, the CDR3 is TGTGCCATCAGTGAGTCGGGAGGGGGGGGCAATCAGCCCCAGCATTTT.

The V gene is TRBV9, the J gene TRBJ2-7, with a weak D call TRBD2 (6 bases). CDR1 is SGDLS, CDR2 YYNGEE, per germline. The CDR3 is 14 residues long. Trimming shortened V by 0 bases and J by 3 bases, and 10 bases separated the two germline ends. Here the CDR3 reads CASSVAGSDYEQYF. The CDR3 DNA follows: TGTGCCAGCAGCGTAGCCGGGAGTGACTACGAGCAGTACTTC.

The rearrangement uses TRBV6-4 and TRBJ2-1, with 9 bases identical to TRBD2. With V trimmed by 5 bases and J by 2 bases, 7 bases remained unmatched. The CDR3 has 16 residues. Germline CDR1 reads MRHNA; CDR2 reads SNTAGT. This CDR3 is CASSLASGAPYNEQFF. In nucleotides, the CDR3 is TGTGCCAGCAGTCTGGCTAGCGGGGCCCCCTACAATGAGCAGTTCTTC.

V gene TRBV30 combines with J gene TRBJ2-7; 7 nucleotides align to TRBD2. The CDR3 runs 11 residues. The J segment lost 12 bases and the V segment lost 4 bases, leaving 9 bases of the junction unmatched. Germline CDR1 and CDR2: GTSNPN and SVGIG (reference sequence). The CDR3 reads CAWNRGEEMYF. The CDR3 DNA reads as TGTGCCTGGAATCGGGGGGAGGAGATGTACTTC.

The V call is TRBV6-5, the J call TRBJ2-3; no clear D. V lost 0 bases and J 4 bases, leaving 11 bases between the germline ends. The CDR3 has 15 residues. CDR1 MNHEY and CDR2 SVGAGI come from the germline V gene. CDR3 loop: CASSYSINRADTQYF. The CDR3 bases are TGTGCCAGCAGTTACTCGATAAATCGGGCAGATACGCAGTATTTT.

The CDR3 reads CAWSDGRQGTHNYGYTF. The CDR3 DNA is TGTGCCTGGAGTGACGGTAGACAGGGGACTCACAACTATGGCTACACCTTC. This chain links TRBV30 with TRBJ1-2, with 8 bases that match TRBD1. The V gene end was trimmed by 1 base and the J gene end by 2 bases; junction bases not matched to a gene: 12. The CDR3 runs to 17 residues. Germline loops: CDR1 GTSNPN, CDR2 SVGIG (reference sequence).

The chain couples TRBV5-1 to TRBJ1-4, with a weak D call TRBD1 (6 bases). Looked up from germline, CDR1 is SGHRS and CDR2 is YFSETQ. V lost 2 bases, J lost 6 bases, and 14 bases lay in between. CDR3 length equals 15 residues. CDR3 region: CASSLDRTAHEKLFF. CDR3 DNA sequence: TGCGCCAGCAGCTTAGACAGGACAGCACATGAAAAACTGTTTTTT.

This chain links TRBV6-5 with TRBJ2-7; 7 bases are a match to TRBD1. Germline-derived CDR1 and CDR2 are MNHEY and SVGAGI. After removal of 2 bases from V and 4 bases from J, the junction contained 5 bases not matched to a gene. CDR3 length: 14 amino acids. The CDR3 loop reads CASSYGQGVYEQYF. As DNA, the CDR3 is TGTGCCAGCAGTTACGGGCAGGGGGTTTACGAGCAGTACTTC.

The V and J genes are TRBV6-5 and TRBJ1-1; D is unclear. Germline V gene data show CDR1 as MNHEY and CDR2 as SVGAGI. Trimming stripped 0 bases from V and 11 bases from J, with 16 bases between. The CDR3 contains 14 residues. The CDR3 loop reads CASSYSGRGGDAFF. The CDR3 coding sequence is TGTGCCAGCAGTTACTCGGGCCGCGGAGGAGATGCTTTCTTT.

The chain couples TRBV5-1 to TRBJ2-1; 9 nucleotides line up with TRBD2. Germline CDR1 and CDR2: SGHRS and YFSETQ. The CDR3 runs 15 residues. Trimming took 2 bases from V and 8 from J; bases not matched to a gene: 8. The CDR3 protein is CASSFGRGGTDEQFF. In DNA form, the CDR3 reads TGCGCCAGCAGCTTTGGGCGGGGGGGAACCGATGAGCAGTTCTTC.

Here the CDR3 DNA reads TGTGCCAGTAGTATCAGGGGAAACACCATATATTTT. It yields the protein CASSIRGNTIYF. V gene TRBV19 combines with J gene TRBJ1-3; the D is unclear. Between the trimmed V and J ends, which lost 3 bases and 4 bases, there was a span of 4 bases. CDR1 LNHDA and CDR2 SQIVND come from the germline V gene (reference sequence). The CDR3 length is 12 residues. The full variable domain, rest sourced from reference TRBV19 and TRBJ1-3, is DGGITQSPKYLFRKEGQNVTLSCEQNLNHDAMYWYRQDPGQGLRLIYYSQIVNDFQKGDIAEGYSVSREKKESFPLTVTSAQKNPTAFYLCASSIRGNTIYFGEGSWLTVV.

The chain links TRBV19 to TRBJ1-1; maybe TRBD1 (5 bases). The length of the CDR3 is 20 residues. The V gene lost 3 bases and the J gene lost 0 bases, with 26 bases spanning the gap. Looked up from germline, CDR1 is LNHDA and CDR2 is SQIVND (reference sequence). The CDR3 is CASSITSVAGPLSMNTEAFF. The CDR3 DNA is TGTGCCAGTAGTATTACCTCGGTGGCAGGGCCCCTTTCTATGAACACTGAAGCTTTCTTT.

V is TRBV2 and J is TRBJ2-1; a weak D match, TRBD1 (5 bases). Germline V CDR1 and CDR2: SNHLY, FYNNEI. With 10 bases removed from V and 0 bases from J, the gap between germline ends came to 13 bases. The CDR3 spans 14 residues. CDR3 DNA sequence: TGTGCCAACTCAGACAGAGTCTCCTACAATGAGCAGTTCTTC. It is translated as CANSDRVSYNEQFF.

The chain has TRBV9 and TRBJ1-5; D not resolved. Germline-derived CDR1 and CDR2 are SGDLS and YYNGEE. The ends were cut back, 4 bases at V and 3 bases at J, with 8 bases in the middle. The CDR3 contains 13 residues. The DNA for the CDR3 is TGTGCCAGCAGCCCCGGGGACAATCAGCCCCAGCATTTT. Translating gives CASSPGDNQPQHF. Drawing the rest from reference TRBV9 and TRBJ1-5, the complete variable domain is DSGVTQTPKHLITATGQRVTLRCSPRSGDLSVYWYQQSLDQGLQFLIQYYNGEERAKGNILERFSAQQFPDLHSELNLSSLELGDSALYFCASSPGDNQPQHFGDGTRLSIL.